The 11 T cell receptor beta chains reported below all come from one sample, sequenced in a study of technical replicates of blood from a few donors. Libraries were prepared by immunoSEQ multiplex PCR; TCRdb keeps only in-frame clonotypes and omits some of them. The profile shows about 94,000 clones, 95% of them singletons. Sequenced input: T cells isolated from PBMCs. Every receptor here comes from a human donor in good health.

The chain uses TRBV29-1 and TRBJ1-2, with D possibly matching TRBD1 (5 bases). With 7 bases removed from V and 4 bases from J, the gap between germline ends came to 13 bases. This CDR3 is built from 12 residues. The germline gives CDR1 SQVTM, CDR2 ANQGSEA. The chain's CDR3 is CSAQDNVYGYTF. The CDR3 region has the DNA TGCAGCGCCCAGGACAATGTCTATGGCTACACCTTC.

The CDR3 loop is CASSSIQGAYSNQPQHF. Here the CDR3 DNA reads TGTGCCAGCAGTTCTATCCAAGGGGCTTATAGCAATCAGCCCCAGCATTTT. V gene TRBV27 combines with J gene TRBJ1-5, with D perhaps TRBD1 (5 bases). The V gene lost 4 bases and the J gene lost 0 bases, with 16 bases spanning the gap. This CDR3 is built from 17 residues. CDR1 and CDR2 (germline): MNHEY, SMNVEV (reference sequence).

This clone was seen once. The chain carries TRBV6-5 and TRBJ1-2, with a possible D match to TRBD1 (6 bases). CDR3 size: 11 residues. Deletions cut 5 bases from V and 7 bases from J, with 8 bases between. CDR1 MNHEY and CDR2 SVGAGI come from the germline V gene. In nucleotides, the CDR3 is TGTGCCAGCAGTGCAGGGGCTGGCTACACCTTC. It yields the protein CASSAGAGYTF.

The V and J genes are TRBV5-5 and TRBJ2-5; 7 bases are shared with TRBD2. The CDR3 covers 15 residues. CDR1 and CDR2 (germline): SGHKS, YYEKEE (reference sequence). With V trimmed by 4 bases and J by 4 bases, 10 bases remained unmatched. CDR3 sequence reads: CASSSAAGILETQYF. For the CDR3, the DNA is TGTGCCAGCAGCAGCGCAGCGGGAATCCTAGAGACCCAGTACTTC.

The chain carries TRBV9 and TRBJ1-2; 9 nucleotides align to TRBD1. The V gene end was trimmed by 2 bases and the J gene end by 2 bases; junction bases not matched to a gene: 1. The CDR3 runs 14 residues. The V gene's germline CDR1 is SGDLS and CDR2 YYNGEE. CDR3 sequence reads: CASSVGQGNYGYTF. CDR3 DNA sequence: TGTGCCAGCAGCGTCGGACAGGGGAACTATGGCTACACCTTC.

This sequence joins TRBV14 and TRBJ2-3; tentatively, D is TRBD2 (6 bases). CDR1 and CDR2 (germline): SGHDN, FVKESK. The CDR3 runs to 14 residues. V dropped 3 bases and J dropped 5 bases, with 12 bases sitting between them. DNA of the CDR3: TGTGCCAGCAGCCAGGGTTGGGGAGGAGATACGCAGTATTTT. Translation: CASSQGWGGDTQYF.

This clone was recorded only once. The chain couples TRBV9 to TRBJ2-5; 11 bases line up with TRBD2. This CDR3 has 19 residues. The trim removed 4 bases at V and 5 bases at J, leaving 19 bases unmatched. Germline assignment: CDR1 SGDLS and CDR2 YYNGEE. The CDR3 DNA follows: TGTGCCAGCAGCTTCAGGGGGCTGCTAGCGGGGGGCACAATTGAGACCCAGTACTTC. It is translated as CASSFRGLLAGGTIETQYF.

This chain links TRBV2 with TRBJ1-5; a weak D match, TRBD1 (5 bases). Looked up from germline, CDR1 is SNHLY and CDR2 is FYNNEI. The CDR3 has 15 amino acids. The germline V and J ends were trimmed by 4 bases and 6 bases, with 16 bases remaining between them. The CDR3 sequence is CASSGSGGRSQPQHF. In nucleotides, the CDR3 is TGTGCCAGCAGTGGAAGCGGGGGACGTAGTCAGCCCCAGCATTTT.

The chain has TRBV18 and TRBJ2-3; 8 positions match TRBD2. The CDR3 loop spans 17 amino acids. The V gene's germline CDR1 is KGHSH and CDR2 LQKENI. The junction had 12 bases not matched to a gene; V was cut back by 4 bases and J by 3 bases. The CDR3 region is CASSLFGSGSGTDTQYF. CDR3 coding DNA: TGTGCCAGCTCACTTTTCGGAAGCGGGAGTGGGACAGATACGCAGTATTTT.

Only one count was recorded for this clone. The gene calls are TRBV19 and TRBJ1-1; no firm D call. The CDR3 is 18 residues long. Germline V gene data show CDR1 as LNHDA and CDR2 as SQIVND (reference sequence). The V and J ends lost 3 bases and 0 bases respectively, with 20 bases between them. CDR3 bases: TGTGCCAGTAGTATCTTTAATAGTGCGGGGTTCCTGAACACTGAAGCTTTCTTT. This gives the protein CASSIFNSAGFLNTEAFF.

V usage is TRBV28 and J usage is TRBJ2-7; tentative D call: TRBD1 (7 bases). Trimming cost V 9 bases and J 4 bases, with 19 bases left between them. The CDR3 sequence is 14 residues long. CDR1 and CDR2 from the germline V gene are MDHEN and SYDVKM. CDR3 amino acids: CARVTGDSHYEQYF. The CDR3 region has the DNA TGTGCCAGAGTAACAGGGGACTCGCATTACGAGCAGTACTTC.